The present entry profiles one T cell receptor beta chain with its context. This sample stems from a study of T-cell memory formation after mild COVID-19. One entry per CDR3 protein results from TCRdb running MiXCR on the 5' RACE reads. The sample has around 110,000 distinct CDR3 sequences, approximately 14% seen once. CDR1 is SEHNR, CDR2 FQNEAQ, per germline (reference sequence). This CDR3 has 11 residues. Trimming cost V 6 bases and J 3 bases, with 5 bases left between them. What was sequenced was PBMCs or a T cell subset sorted from them (not recorded which). This receptor was taken from a young man who had mild COVID-19 (a few samples of this study predate the infection). Cell type and time point are not known. The chain uses TRBV7-9 and TRBJ2-5; D uncertain. The CDR3 sequence is CASRLKETQYF. The CDR3 bases are TGTGCCAGCAGGCTAAAAGAGACCCAGTACTTC. Supplemented by reference TRBV7-9 and TRBJ2-5, the full variable domain reads DTGVSQNPRHKITKRGQNVTFRCDPISEHNRLYWYRQTLGQGPEFLTYFQNEAQLEKSRLLSDRFSAERPKGSFSTLEIQRTEQGDSAMYLCASRLKETQYFGPGTRLLVL.